This T cell receptor beta chain was sequenced in a study of blood T cell repertoires in COVID-19. Study-level background: Some COVID-19 samples were acute and others convalescent; all came from the United States, Italy and Spain. PBMCs, B-cell-depleted T cells, or T cells provided the cDNA or gDNA that made up the material.

Germline V CDR1 and CDR2: SGHRS, YFSETQ. The CDR3 covers 16 residues. J gave up 4 bases and V 3 bases, and 6 bases lay outside the gene matches. Under the authors' procedure: By means of reference gene primer amplification, nucleated cell counts were estimated. Profiled with immunoSEQ multiplex PCR; TCRdb holds only in-frame clones, not every one. Clone size and V and J calls were adopted from that table, with D and trimming inferred from the DNA. The sample lists more than 95,000 clones; about 88% were seen once. The chain joins TRBV5-1 to TRBJ2-3; 12 nucleotides match TRBD2. What was sequenced was peripheral blood. This clonotype originated in a woman at least 80 years old with acute or convalescent COVID-19. This chain's CDR3 is CASSSLGLAGPDTQYF. The DNA of the CDR3 is TGCGCCAGCAGCTCATTAGGACTAGCGGGACCAGATACGCAGTATTTT. The full variable domain, its missing parts supplied by reference TRBV5-1 and TRBJ2-3, is KAGVTQTPRYLIKTRGQQVTLSCSPISGHRSVSWYQQTPGQGLQFLFEYFSETQRNKGNFPGRFSGRQFSNSRSEMNVSTLELGDSALYLCASSSLGLAGPDTQYFGPGTRLTVL.